These 11 T cell receptor beta chains share one sample of origin, sequenced in a study of spatial heterogeneity in lung cancer. Described time point: sample taken at primary tumor resection. Sequencing covered unsorted whole RNA taken from tumor, nontumor lung or frozen PBMC. MiXCR, applied by TCRdb to the 5' RACE reads, yields one record per CDR3 protein. The sample holds more than 65,000 distinct CDR3 sequences; 10% to 15% are singletons and the top ten take about 4.6%. The sequences come from PBMCs, collected at surgery. All receptors come from a male donor with early-stage non-small cell lung cancer.

This chain joins TRBV3-1 and TRBJ1-2, with D perhaps matching TRBD1 (5 bases). Per germline, CDR1 LGHDT and CDR2 YNNKEL (reference sequence). With 6 bases removed from V and 2 bases from J, the gap between germline ends came to 10 bases. The CDR3 totals 13 residues. Here the CDR3 DNA reads TGTGCCAGCAGTCCCGGGGACAACTATGGCTACACCTTC. Protein product: CASSPGDNYGYTF. The whole variable domain, filled in from reference TRBV3-1 and TRBJ1-2, reads DTAVSQTPKYLVTQMGNDKSIKCEQNLGHDTMYWYKQDSKKFLKIMFSYNNKELIINETVPNRFSPKSPDKAHLNLHINSLELGDSAVYFCASSPGDNYGYTFGSGTRLTVV.

The CDR3 DNA follows: TGCAGTGCTGACTGGGCCGGGGAGCTGTTTTTT. Translation gives CSADWAGELFF. This chain links TRBV20-1 with TRBJ2-2; D remains ambiguous. Trimming removed 5 bases at V and 6 bases at J, with 7 bases between. Germline CDR1 DFQATT, CDR2 SNEGSKA (reference sequence). The CDR3 runs to 11 residues.

This clonotype appeared many times. This chain links TRBV7-2 with TRBJ2-3; perhaps TRBD1 as D (5 bases). This CDR3 region has 17 residues. Looked up from germline, CDR1 is SGHTA and CDR2 is FQGNSA. V lost 5 bases and J 3 bases, leaving 21 bases between the germline ends. The CDR3 reads CASSLPPGHPLTDTQYF. CDR3 DNA: TGTGCCAGCAGCCTACCCCCTGGACACCCCCTGACAGATACGCAGTATTTT.

This chain links TRBV29-1 with TRBJ1-6; D is uncertain. CDR3 size: 15 residues. CDR1 and CDR2 from the germline V gene are SQVTM and ANQGSEA. Trimming stripped 4 bases from V and 7 bases from J, with 17 bases between. The CDR3 reads CSVVLGGGGNSPLHF. The CDR3 DNA reads TGCAGCGTTGTCCTGGGCGGAGGCGGGAATTCACCCCTCCACTTT.

CDR3 sequence: CASSLEGVKSPLHF. In DNA, the CDR3 is TGCGCCAGCAGCTTGGAGGGGGTTAAATCACCCCTCCACTTT. The chain links TRBV5-1 to TRBJ1-6; the D gene is possibly TRBD1 (6 bases). Per germline, CDR1 SGHRS and CDR2 YFSETQ. This CDR3 contains 14 residues. V was trimmed by 0 bases and J by 10 bases, leaving 11 bases between them.

Only a few counts were recorded for this clonotype. The chain links TRBV30 to TRBJ1-5; 7 nucleotides agree with TRBD1. This CDR3 is 13 amino acids long. V lost 6 bases to trimming and J lost 4 bases; unmatched junction nucleotides: 6. Germline-derived CDR1 and CDR2 are GTSNPN and SVGIG (reference sequence). CDR3 in DNA: TGTGCCTGCCGACAGGGATTTAATCAGCCCCAGCATTTT. It translates to CACRQGFNQPQHF.

This rearrangement joins TRBV10-1 to TRBJ2-3, with D possibly TRBD1 on 6 matching bases. V dropped 4 bases and J dropped 3 bases, with 11 bases sitting between them. This CDR3 is 14 amino acids long. Germline V lookup: CDR1 WNHNN, CDR2 SYGVQD (reference sequence). This CDR3 reads CASSGGGRTDTQYF. As DNA, the CDR3 is TGCGCCAGCAGTGGAGGGGGAAGGACAGATACGCAGTATTTT.

There are a few counts of this clonotype. This chain uses TRBV7-9 with TRBJ2-1, with 8 positions matching TRBD2. Germline CDR1 is SEHNR and CDR2 is FQNEAQ (reference sequence). The CDR3 contains 15 residues. The V and J ends lost 5 bases and 2 bases, in that order; junction bases with no gene match: 5. DNA for the CDR3: TGTGCCAGCAGCCCTAGCGGGTCCGCCTACAATGAGCAGTTCTTC. Protein: CASSPSGSAYNEQFF.

The V gene is TRBV11-1, the J gene TRBJ2-1; D is uncertain. Trimming took 5 bases from V and 8 from J, leaving 22 bases between them. This CDR3 is 16 amino acids long. CDR1 SGHAT and CDR2 FQDESV come from the germline V gene (reference sequence). This CDR3 is CASSAQKAKQRDEQFF. DNA for the CDR3: TGTGCCAGCAGCGCACAGAAGGCTAAACAACGGGATGAGCAGTTCTTC. Full variable domain (missing parts from reference TRBV11-1 and TRBJ2-1): EAEVAQSPRYKITEKSQAVAFWCDPISGHATLYWYRQILGQGPELLVQFQDESVVDDSQLPKDRFSAERLKGVDSTLKIQPAELGDSAMYLCASSAQKAKQRDEQFFGPGTRLTVL.

The V call is TRBV7-3, the J call TRBJ1-6; 7 bases are a match to TRBD1. This CDR3 contains 15 residues. V shed 4 bases and J 6 bases; nucleotides not matched to a gene: 6. Germline-derived CDR1 and CDR2 are SGHTA and FQGTGA. CDR3 region: CASSSSGTANSPLHF. As DNA, the CDR3 is TGTGCCAGCAGCTCATCCGGGACAGCTAATTCACCCCTCCACTTT.

This clonotype was seen repeatedly, ten times or more. CDR3 nucleotides: TGTGCCAGCAGTGAAGGTCTCTATGGCTACACCTTC. Translating it yields CASSEGLYGYTF. This chain joins TRBV6-1 and TRBJ1-2; D is unclear. The V gene's germline CDR1 is MNHNS and CDR2 SASEGT. The germline V and J ends were trimmed by 1 base and 4 bases, with 4 bases remaining between them. CDR3 size: 12 residues.